The 5 T cell receptor beta chains listed next were all sequenced from one sample in a study of blood T cell repertoires in COVID-19. TCRdb's copy holds only in-frame clones and misses some; the assay was immunoSEQ multiplex PCR. There are fewer than 200,000 clones in the sample; more than 65% occur only once, and more than 7% lies in the top ten. The specimen sequenced was peripheral blood. The receptors stem from a woman in her fifties or sixties with COVID-19, enrolled during active disease.

The chain links TRBV15 to TRBJ2-3; the D is unclear. CDR3 length: 14 residues. Germline CDR1 is LNHNV and CDR2 is YYDKDF (reference sequence). The ends were cut back, 0 bases at V and 2 bases at J, with 6 bases in the middle. The CDR3 loop is CATSRDQATDTQYF. In DNA, the CDR3 is TGTGCCACCAGCAGAGATCAGGCCACAGATACGCAGTATTTT.

This clone was recorded once. V and J are TRBV5-4 and TRBJ1-1; TRBD1 agrees at 7 bases. CDR1 and CDR2 (germline): SGHNT, YYREEE (reference sequence). The ends lost 1 base at V and 10 bases at J; junction bases unmatched: 10. The CDR3 is 14 residues long. The CDR3 DNA sequence: TGTGCCAGCAGCTTGCTTGGAGAGGGGGCTTTAGCTTTCTTT. Amino acid sequence: CASSLLGEGALAFF.

This clone was detected many times. The chain joins TRBV5-1 to TRBJ1-4, with D tentatively TRBD1 (6 bases). This CDR3 has 15 amino acids. V was shortened by 4 bases and J by 3 bases, with 13 bases between the two germline ends. In germline, CDR1 is SGHRS, CDR2 YFSETQ. The CDR3 is CASSQYRDSNEKLFF. In nucleotides, the CDR3 is TGCGCCAGCAGCCAGTACAGGGATTCTAATGAAAAACTGTTTTTT. The whole variable domain, remainder taken from reference TRBV5-1 and TRBJ1-4, is KAGVTQTPRYLIKTRGQQVTLSCSPISGHRSVSWYQQTPGQGLQFLFEYFSETQRNKGNFPGRFSGRQFSNSRSEMNVSTLELGDSALYLCASSQYRDSNEKLFFGSGTQLSVL.

At least ten counts were recorded for this clone. The V call is TRBV19, the J call TRBJ2-5; D unresolved. This CDR3 contains 13 residues. The ends were cut back, 4 bases at V and 5 bases at J, with 11 bases in the middle. Germline V CDR1 and CDR2: LNHDA, SQIVND (reference sequence). The CDR3 DNA sequence: TGTGCCAGTAGTACAACCGTTCAGGAGACCCAGTACTTC. Translating it yields CASSTTVQETQYF. Full variable domain (outside the CDR3, taken from reference TRBV19 and TRBJ2-5): DGGITQSPKYLFRKEGQNVTLSCEQNLNHDAMYWYRQDPGQGLRLIYYSQIVNDFQKGDIAEGYSVSREKKESFPLTVTSAQKNPTAFYLCASSTTVQETQYFGPGTRLLVL.

This clone occurred once. The chain combines TRBV11-3 with TRBJ1-1; D gene unclear. V was shortened by 0 bases and J by 2 bases, with 7 bases between the two germline ends. The CDR3 has 14 amino acids. In germline, CDR1 is SGHNT, CDR2 YENEEA. The CDR3 protein is CASSLDPVNTEAFF. The CDR3 nucleotides are TGTGCCAGCAGCTTAGACCCAGTAAACACTGAAGCTTTCTTT.